Shown below are 25 T cell receptor beta chains from a single sample sequenced in a study of T cell responses to AZD1222 COVID-19 vaccine. The repertoire was sequenced with immunoSEQ multiplex PCR; TCRdb's copy has only in-frame clones and lacks some. The sample includes 88,000 or so clones, roughly 90% of them seen just once. The sequences come from peripheral blood, collected on day 0 of AZD1222 vaccination. The receptors shown here come from an adult in good health.

The chain links TRBV27 to TRBJ1-3; D is unresolved. The CDR3 runs 15 residues. Germline-derived CDR1 and CDR2 are MNHEY and SMNVEV (reference sequence). The V gene lost 5 bases and the J gene lost 0 bases, with 11 bases spanning the gap. The CDR3 DNA reads TGTGCCAGCAGTAGCCACCCCGTCTCTGGAAACACCATATATTTT. Its protein is CASSSHPVSGNTIYF.

This clone was found a few times. The CDR3 here is CASSLDTVLGTEAFF. CDR3 nucleotide sequence: TGTGCCAGCAGCTTAGATACAGTTTTAGGCACTGAAGCTTTCTTT. The J gene is TRBJ1-1, the V gene TRBV7-8; D is unresolved. V was shortened by 1 base and J by 4 bases, with 13 bases between the two germline ends. The CDR3 spans 15 residues. CDR1 SGHVS and CDR2 FQNEAQ come from the germline V gene.

The chain uses TRBV2 and TRBJ1-1, with D perhaps TRBD1 (5 bases). V lost 6 bases, J lost 3 bases, and 11 bases lay in between. CDR1 is SNHLY and CDR2 is FYNNEI in the germline V gene. CDR3 length equals 13 residues. CDR3 bases: TGTGCCAGCAGCAGAGTGGGGGACACTGAAGCTTTCTTT. Amino acids: CASSRVGDTEAFF.

The rearrangement links TRBV5-1 to TRBJ2-7, with unresolved D. Trimming shortened V by 4 bases and J by 4 bases, and 15 bases separated the two germline ends. CDR1 is SGHRS, CDR2 YFSETQ, per germline. CDR3 length: 14 residues. The CDR3 DNA reads as TGCGCCAGCAGCAATACTGGACCAAGTTACGAGCAGTACTTC. This translates into CASSNTGPSYEQYF. Full variable domain (missing parts from reference TRBV5-1 and TRBJ2-7): KAGVTQTPRYLIKTRGQQVTLSCSPISGHRSVSWYQQTPGQGLQFLFEYFSETQRNKGNFPGRFSGRQFSNSRSEMNVSTLELGDSALYLCASSNTGPSYEQYFGPGTRLTVT.

V usage is TRBV11-2 and J usage is TRBJ2-7; 12 bases match TRBD2. With 1 base clipped from V and 11 bases from J, the junction kept 3 bases outside the gene matches. The CDR3 runs 13 residues. In germline, CDR1 is SGHAT, CDR2 FQNNGV. In DNA form, the CDR3 reads TGTGCCAGCAGCTTAGGACTAGCGGGGGCGAAGTACTTC. Residues: CASSLGLAGAKYF.

The chain uses TRBV11-2 and TRBJ1-3; D is ambiguous. The V end lost 3 bases, the J end lost 4 bases, and 10 bases lay between the germline ends. The CDR3 is 14 amino acids. CDR1 is SGHAT, CDR2 FQNNGV, per germline. CDR3 bases: TGTGCCAGCAGCTTCTGGGGTGCAGGAAACACCATATATTTT. It yields the protein CASSFWGAGNTIYF.

J is TRBJ1-1 and V is TRBV10-1; 9 positions match TRBD1. The CDR3 is 15 residues long. The V gene end was trimmed by 4 bases and the J gene end by 4 bases; junction bases not matched to a gene: 7. The germline V gene has CDR1 WNHNN and CDR2 SYGVQD (reference sequence). The DNA of the CDR3 is TGCGCCAGCAGTGCGGGACAGGGATCAGGCACTGAAGCTTTCTTT. Its translation is CASSAGQGSGTEAFF.

The J gene is TRBJ1-1, the V gene TRBV7-9; D remains unclear. CDR1 SEHNR and CDR2 FQNEAQ come from the germline V gene (reference sequence). The CDR3 totals 15 residues. V lost 5 bases and J lost 7, with 20 bases in between. This chain's CDR3 is CASSIKIGAVDEAFF. The CDR3, as DNA: TGTGCCAGCAGCATCAAAATAGGTGCCGTGGATGAAGCTTTCTTT.

The chain employs TRBV24-1 and TRBJ2-1, with TRBD1 matching over 8 bases. The germline V gene encodes CDR1 KGHDR and CDR2 SFDVKD. The V segment lost 3 bases and the J segment 7 bases; nucleotides outside the gene matches: 4. This CDR3 spans 14 amino acids. In nucleotides, the CDR3 is TGTGCCACCAGTGATCCGGGACAGGTTAATGAGCAGTTCTTC. Residues: CATSDPGQVNEQFF.

V and J are TRBV3-1 (or the pseudogene TRBV3-2) and TRBJ2-2; perhaps TRBD2 as D (6 bases). The CDR3 loop spans 16 amino acids. From germline, CDR1 is LGHDT and CDR2 YNNKEL (reference sequence). Deletions cut 0 bases from V and 0 bases from J, with 8 bases between. The CDR3 spells CASSQEGGTNTGELFF. The CDR3 nucleotides are TGTGCCAGCAGCCAAGAAGGAGGGACGAACACCGGGGAGCTGTTTTTT.

V usage is TRBV19 and J usage is TRBJ1-3; no definite D call. The CDR3 is made up of 15 amino acids. V lost 7 bases and J lost 3, with 16 bases in between. Germline V CDR1 and CDR2: LNHDA, SQIVND (reference sequence). CDR3 sequence reads: CASTGLEAFGNTIYF. Here the CDR3 DNA reads TGTGCCAGTACGGGTCTGGAAGCTTTTGGAAACACCATATATTTT. The full variable domain, with the rest looked up from reference TRBV19 and TRBJ1-3, is DGGITQSPKYLFRKEGQNVTLSCEQNLNHDAMYWYRQDPGQGLRLIYYSQIVNDFQKGDIAEGYSVSREKKESFPLTVTSAQKNPTAFYLCASTGLEAFGNTIYFGEGSWLTVV.

The chain has TRBV5-1 and TRBJ2-3, with D unresolved. Germline V CDR1 and CDR2: SGHRS, YFSETQ. This CDR3 region has 12 residues. Trimming took 0 bases from V and 5 from J, leaving 4 bases between them. CDR3 DNA: TGCGCCAGCAGCTTGGCTCGAGATACGCAGTATTTT. This encodes CASSLARDTQYF.

The genes are TRBV7-8 and TRBJ2-7; 14 positions agree with TRBD2. This CDR3 spans 16 amino acids. CDR1 SGHVS and CDR2 FQNEAQ come from the germline V gene. The J segment lost 2 bases and the V segment lost 5 bases, leaving 5 bases of the junction unmatched. CDR3 bases: TGTGCCAGCAGCGCGGGACTAGCGGGAGTAACCTACGAGCAGTACTTC. Amino acids: CASSAGLAGVTYEQYF. The complete variable domain, with remaining parts taken from reference TRBV7-8 and TRBJ2-7, reads GAGVSQSPRYKVAKRGQDVALRCDPISGHVSLFWYQQALGQGPEFLTYFQNEAQLDKSGLPSDRFFAERPEGSVSTLKIQRTQQEDSAVYLCASSAGLAGVTYEQYFGPGTRLTVT.

V and J are TRBV7-6 and TRBJ2-2; 8 nucleotides match TRBD1. This CDR3 is 17 amino acids long. CDR1 and CDR2 from the germline V gene are SGHVS and FNYEAQ. Germline trimming cut 1 base from V and 3 bases from J; bases unmatched to any gene: 7. The CDR3 nucleotides are TGTGCCAGCAGCTTAGAGGCAGGGGGCGTCGACACCGGGGAGCTGTTTTTT. Amino acid sequence: CASSLEAGGVDTGELFF.

The V gene is TRBV15, the J gene TRBJ1-3; no clear D gene. Germline V lookup: CDR1 LNHNV, CDR2 YYDKDF (reference sequence). Deletions cut 3 bases from V and 4 bases from J, with 7 bases between. CDR3 length equals 13 residues. CDR3 sequence (DNA): TGTGCCACCAGCAGTGAGCACGGAAACACCATATATTTT. Encoded protein: CATSSEHGNTIYF.

The chain combines TRBV18 with TRBJ1-2; 7 bases agree with TRBD1. V lost 3 bases, J lost 4 bases, and 5 bases stayed unmatched. Germline CDR1 and CDR2: KGHSH and LQKENI. The CDR3 spans 14 residues. CDR3 sequence reads: CASSPGQDFYGYTF. The CDR3, as DNA: TGTGCCAGCTCACCCGGACAGGATTTCTATGGCTACACCTTC.

The chain carries TRBV7-9 and TRBJ1-1; no clear D. The CDR3 spans 14 residues. Germline assignment: CDR1 SEHNR and CDR2 FQNEAQ (reference sequence). V was shortened by 4 bases and J by 2 bases, with 11 bases between the two germline ends. The CDR3 sequence is CASSSGDRNTEAFF. As DNA, the CDR3 is TGTGCCAGCAGCTCCGGGGATAGAAACACTGAAGCTTTCTTT.

The V gene is TRBV7-8, the J gene TRBJ2-1, with D possibly being TRBD2 (5 bases). V dropped 0 bases and J dropped 2 bases, with 8 bases sitting between them. This CDR3 region has 15 residues. Germline V gene data show CDR1 as SGHVS and CDR2 as FQNEAQ. CDR3 sequence (DNA): TGTGCCAGCAGCTTAGCTCCTAGCCCCTACAATGAGCAGTTCTTC. Amino acids: CASSLAPSPYNEQFF.

This clone was counted a single time. The chain employs TRBV7-9 and TRBJ1-3; possibly TRBD1 for D (6 bases). Between the trimmed V and J ends, which lost 6 bases and 2 bases, there was a span of 14 bases. The CDR3 loop spans 15 amino acids. Per germline, CDR1 SEHNR and CDR2 FQNEAQ (reference sequence). The CDR3 spells CASRLTGSPGNTIYF. The DNA for the CDR3 is TGTGCCAGCAGACTTACAGGGTCCCCTGGAAACACCATATATTTT.

The chain joins TRBV10-2 to TRBJ1-5; no reliable D call. The CDR3 is made up of 14 amino acids. The germline CDR1 and CDR2 sequences are WSHSY and SAAADI. V gave up 11 bases and J gave up 0 bases, with 14 bases separating them. In DNA, the CDR3 is TGCGCCGCGGCGTCCGGGTTTAGCAATCAGCCCCAGCATTTT. It yields the protein CAAASGFSNQPQHF.

This clone was observed a single time. This chain links TRBV7-6 with TRBJ2-5; 7 bases match TRBD2. The ends lost 5 bases at V and 5 bases at J; junction bases unmatched: 8. Germline CDR1 and CDR2: SGHVS and FNYEAQ. CDR3 length: 14 residues. CDR3: CASSQGGSRETQYF. As DNA, the CDR3 is TGTGCCAGCAGCCAGGGCGGGAGCCGGGAGACCCAGTACTTC.

The chain is built from TRBV27 and TRBJ2-3; no clear D gene. Deletions cut 2 bases from V and 0 bases from J, with 6 bases between. The CDR3 loop spans 14 amino acids. Germline V CDR1 and CDR2: MNHEY, SMNVEV (reference sequence). The CDR3 reads CASSLTGSTDTQYF. The CDR3 DNA follows: TGTGCCAGCAGTTTAACGGGTAGCACAGATACGCAGTATTTT.

The chain employs TRBV7-3 and TRBJ1-2, with TRBD1 matching 7 bases. Germline values: CDR1 SGHTA, CDR2 FQGTGA. Trimming at V came to 5 bases and at J to 4 bases, leaving 7 bases not matched to a gene. The CDR3 consists of 14 residues. CDR3 in DNA: TGTGCCAGCAGCCCACGACAGGGCCCCTATGGCTACACCTTC. It codes for CASSPRQGPYGYTF.

The rearrangement joins TRBV7-6 to TRBJ2-7, with D possibly TRBD1 on 6 matching bases. The V end was cut by 2 bases, the J end by 0 bases, with 17 bases between. The CDR3 length is 17 residues. In germline, CDR1 is SGHVS, CDR2 FNYEAQ. CDR3 DNA: TGTGCCAGCAGCTTAAGAACGAATTCGGACAGCTCCTACGAGCAGTACTTC. It specifies CASSLRTNSDSSYEQYF.

The J gene is TRBJ1-1, the V gene TRBV5-1; no clear D. The V end was cut by 0 bases, the J end by 2 bases, with 11 bases between. This CDR3 is 15 amino acids long. CDR1 and CDR2 (germline): SGHRS, YFSETQ. This CDR3 reads CASSLAGEPNTEAFF. As DNA, the CDR3 is TGCGCCAGCAGCTTGGCCGGGGAACCCAACACTGAAGCTTTCTTT.